Listed below are T cell receptor beta chains from one sample, sequenced in a study of metastatic and nonmetastatic thyroid tumors. TCRdb recomputed clones from the PCR reads via MiXCR. The sample lists 4,000 to 5,000 clones; approximately 27% were seen once. Sequencing was done on a sample of adjacent normal tissue. All receptors come from a female donor with papillary thyroid cancer or a benign thyroid nodule (not recorded which). Some clones in this sample may be carry-over from other donors' samples. Each CDR3 is given with its conserved first and last residue. D genes are given only for firm matches. Only some rows state a clone size, as once, few, many or a class for expanded clones.

D,size,J,V,DNA,CDR3
TRBD1,.,TRBJ1-1,TRBV19,TGTGCCAGTAGTATAGGACAGGGAACGGCTGAAGCTTTCTTT,CASSIGQGTAEAFF
.,many,TRBJ2-1,TRBV5-1,TGCGCCAGCAGCTTGAACAGGGCGCAAGGCGAGCAGTTCTTC,CASSLNRAQGEQFF
.,medium-sized,TRBJ1-2,TRBV20-1,TGCAGTGCTAGAGACCCCCAACGACTTGGCTACACCTTC,CSARDPQRLGYTF
.,.,TRBJ2-7,TRBV6-2/TRBV6-3,TGTGCCAGCAGCCCGGCGGGAAGGACCTACGAGCAGTACTTC,CASSPAGRTYEQYF
.,medium-sized,TRBJ2-2,TRBV4-2,TGTGCCAGCAGCCAAGGGGAGGAGACCGGGGAGCTGTTTTTT,CASSQGEETGELFF
.,few,TRBJ1-3,TRBV20-1,TGCAGTGCTAGAGACAAGGAGACTGGAAACACCATATATTTT,CSARDKETGNTIYF
.,medium-sized,TRBJ2-3,TRBV28,TGTGCCAGCAGTCGGGCAGGACAGTATTCGGCAGATACGCAGTATTTT,CASSRAGQYSADTQYF
.,few,TRBJ1-1,TRBV6-1,TGTGCCAGCAGGATCCATCAGGGGAGAGAGTTCGGCACTGAAGCTTTCTTT,CASRIHQGREFGTEAFF
.,.,TRBJ2-2,TRBV7-3,TGTGCCAGCAGCTCGAGCGGGGTAGGGGGCGGGGAGCTGTTTTTT,CASSSSGVGGGELFF
.,.,TRBJ2-7,TRBV6-2/TRBV6-3,TGTGCCAGCATTAGGGCTAAAGCATTATACGAGCAGTACTTC,CASIRAKALYEQYF
.,.,TRBJ2-2,TRBV6-1,TGTGCCAGCAGCCAGGCCCCAAACACCGGGGAGCTGTTTTTC,CASSQAPNTGELFF
.,few,TRBJ1-3,TRBV6-1,TGTGCCAGCACCCGGGGAAACTCTGGAAACACCATATATTTT,CASTRGNSGNTIYF
.,.,TRBJ2-5,TRBV6-1,TGTGCCAGCAGTGATAGCGAGGGACAGACCCAGTACTTC,CASSDSEGQTQYF
.,.,TRBJ1-1,TRBV6-1,TGTGCCAGCAGTGACGAAGGAGCTTTCTTT,CASSDEGAFF
.,.,TRBJ2-2,TRBV10-3,TGTGCCATCAGTGAAGGCAGTCAGTACACCGGGGAGCTGTTTTTT,CAISEGSQYTGELFF
.,medium-sized,TRBJ2-3,TRBV29-1,TGCAGCGTTGAAGGGATGGCGGATACGCAGTATTTT,CSVEGMADTQYF
.,medium-sized,TRBJ1-1,TRBV2,TGTGCCAGCAGTCCCGGGCGGCAGGCGGCCACTGAAGCTTTCTTT,CASSPGRQAATEAFF
.,few,TRBJ2-7,TRBV2,TGTGCCAGCAGTGATTGGGATTACGAGCAGTACTTC,CASSDWDYEQYF
TRBD1,few,TRBJ2-1,TRBV28,TGTGCCAGCAGTATGGACAGGGGATACAATGAGCAGTTCTTC,CASSMDRGYNEQFF
TRBD2,.,TRBJ2-5,TRBV7-3,TGTGCCAGCAGCCCTAGCGGGGGGGGCCAAGAGACCCAGTACTTC,CASSPSGGGQETQYF
TRBD1,large,TRBJ2-7,TRBV12-3/TRBV12-4,TGTGCCAGCAGTTCCCCGCGGGACAGGGGACAATCCGAGCAGTACTTC,CASSSPRDRGQSEQYF
TRBD2,.,TRBJ2-7,TRBV6-1,TGTGCCAGCAGTGTGTATAGCGGGAAAACGTACGAGCAGTACTTC,CASSVYSGKTYEQYF
.,medium-sized,TRBJ2-7,TRBV20-1,TGCAGTGCTAGAGATCCGGGAGTTCGAGACGAGCAGTACTTC,CSARDPGVRDEQYF
TRBD2,.,TRBJ2-7,TRBV20-1,TGCAGTGCCCGTGCCCCTAGCGGGGGTTTCTACGAGCAGTACTTC,CSARAPSGGFYEQYF
TRBD2,.,TRBJ2-7,TRBV2,TGTGCCAGCAGTAGAACTAGCGGGAGTCTAAACGAGCAGTACTTC,CASSRTSGSLNEQYF
.,medium-sized,TRBJ2-3,TRBV27,TGTGCCAGCAGTTTACTCGGACCAGGGCGCTCTTTCACAGATACGCAGTATTTT,CASSLLGPGRSFTDTQYF
.,medium-sized,TRBJ2-1,TRBV12-3/TRBV12-4,TGTGCCAGCAGTTTAAGGAGATACAATGAGCAGTTCTTC,CASSLRRYNEQFF
.,medium-sized,TRBJ2-1,TRBV20-1,TGCAGTGCTAGTCTTCTCAATGAGCAGTTCTTC,CSASLLNEQFF
.,.,TRBJ2-7,TRBV20-1,TGCAGTGCCCGCCTCCCGTCCGAGCAGTACTTC,CSARLPSEQYF
.,.,TRBJ1-2,TRBV12-3/TRBV12-4,TGTGCCAGCAGTTTAGGGCAGGGTGGGTATCGGTATGGCTACCCCTTC,CASSLGQGGYRYGYPF
TRBD2,medium-sized,TRBJ2-7,TRBV28,TGTGCCAGCAGACCGACTAGCGGGAGAGGGTACGAGCAGTACTTC,CASRPTSGRGYEQYF
TRBD1,.,TRBJ2-1,TRBV6-2/TRBV6-3,TGTGCCAGCAGGACAGGGAATGAGCAGTTCTTC,CASRTGNEQFF
.,many,TRBJ2-3,TRBV3-1,TGTGCCAGCAGCCAAGCCATCGACGCGGAGGGATCAGATACGCAGTATTTT,CASSQAIDAEGSDTQYF
.,few,TRBJ1-1,TRBV6-5,TGTGCCAGCAGTTACCTTCTGGCAGGGGTCGCAAGGTGGGAAGCTTTCTTT,CASSYLLAGVARWEAFF
.,.,TRBJ1-2,TRBV14,TGTGCCAGCAGCCCCCAGGAGGCCCAAAGCTATGGCTACACCTTC,CASSPQEAQSYGYTF
.,.,TRBJ1-2,TRBV2,TGTGCCAGCACGCGGCAGGGGTCCCACTATGGCTACACCTTC,CASTRQGSHYGYTF
.,medium-sized,TRBJ2-7,TRBV11-2,TGTGCCAGCAGCTTAGAATATAATTCCTACGAGCAGTACTTC,CASSLEYNSYEQYF
.,.,TRBJ1-1,TRBV20-1,TGCAGTGCTGGGGGACCGGGGCAGGTGAACACTGAAGCTTTCTTT,CSAGGPGQVNTEAFF
.,.,TRBJ1-5,TRBV6-2/TRBV6-3,TGTGCCAGCAGTTACAGGGACAATCAGCCCCAGCATTTT,CASSYRDNQPQHF
.,medium-sized,TRBJ2-3,TRBV11-2,TGTGCCAGCAGCCAAAGGGACAGCACAGATACGCAGTATTTT,CASSQRDSTDTQYF
.,medium-sized,TRBJ2-1,TRBV13,TGTGCCAGCAGCGCCGTTTTTTTTGGGAGCCCCCGGGGATACAATGAGCAGTTCTTC,CASSAVFFGSPRGYNEQFF
TRBD1,large,TRBJ1-1,TRBV5-7,TGTGCCAGCAGCTGGGGAGGGCAGGGGGCAGGGAACACTGAAGCTTTCTTT,CASSWGGQGAGNTEAFF
.,.,TRBJ2-1,TRBV18,TGTGCCAGCTCACCCGACACCGGGAGCTCCTACAATGAGCAGTTCTTC,CASSPDTGSSYNEQFF
TRBD2,many,TRBJ2-7,TRBV5-5,TGTGCCAGCAGTCTGGGGCTAGCGGGGGACTACGGGCAGTACTTC,CASSLGLAGDYGQYF
TRBD1,medium-sized,TRBJ2-7,TRBV5-5,TGTGCCAGCAGATACAGGGGGTATCCTCTCGACGAGCAGTACTTC,CASRYRGYPLDEQYF
.,few,TRBJ2-5,TRBV6-5,TGTGCCAGCAGTTACGGAACAGCACAACAAGAGACCCAGTACTTC,CASSYGTAQQETQYF
TRBD2,medium-sized,TRBJ2-1,TRBV20-1,TGCAGTGCCCAGACTAGCGGGAGGGCCACATACAATGAGCAGTTCTTC,CSAQTSGRATYNEQFF
TRBD2,medium-sized,TRBJ2-3,TRBV19,TGTGCCAGTAGTAGGATCCTAGCGGGAGAGACGCAGTATTTT,CASSRILAGETQYF